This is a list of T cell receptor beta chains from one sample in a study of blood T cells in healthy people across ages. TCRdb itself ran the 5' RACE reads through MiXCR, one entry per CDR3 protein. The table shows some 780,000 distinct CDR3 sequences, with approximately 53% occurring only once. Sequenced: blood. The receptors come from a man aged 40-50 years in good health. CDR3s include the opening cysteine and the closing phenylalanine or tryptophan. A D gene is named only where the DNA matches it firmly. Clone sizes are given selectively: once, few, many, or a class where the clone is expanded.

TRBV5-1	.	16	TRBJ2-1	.	TGCGCCAGCAGCGACGCAGGGTCGCGGACCTACAATGAGCAGTTCTTC	CASSDAGSRTYNEQFF
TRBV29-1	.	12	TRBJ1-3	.	TGCAGCGCCCTTGGCTCTGGAAACACCATATATTTT	CSALGSGNTIYF
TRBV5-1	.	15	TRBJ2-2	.	TGCGCCAGCAGCTCACAGGGATTCGGGACCGGGGAGCTGTTTTTT	CASSSQGFGTGELFF
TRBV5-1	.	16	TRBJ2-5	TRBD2	TGCGCCAGCAGCAAACTCGGGGGGGGCTTTCAAGAGACCCAGTACTTC	CASSKLGGGFQETQYF
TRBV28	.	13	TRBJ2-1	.	TGTGCCAGCAGTTTAACTAGCTACTATGAGCAGTTCTTC	CASSLTSYYEQFF
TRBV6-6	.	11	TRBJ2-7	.	TGTGCCAGCAGTCAGACGTCCGAGCAGTACTTC	CASSQTSEQYF
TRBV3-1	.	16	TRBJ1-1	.	TGTGCCAGCAGCCAAGATCCACAGGCTTTGAACACTGAAGCTTTCTTT	CASSQDPQALNTEAFF
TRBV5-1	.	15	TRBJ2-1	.	TGCGCCAGCAGTAGGGAGGCCCGATCCCCAAATGAGCAGTTTTTC	CASSREARSPNEQFF
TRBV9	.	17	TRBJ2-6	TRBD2	TGTGCCAGCAGCCCCCATATCGGACTAGCGGGGGCCAACGTCCTGACTTTC	CASSPHIGLAGANVLTF
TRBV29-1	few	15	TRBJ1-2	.	TGCAGCGTTGAAGATCTTCCGGGGAGCTACTATGGCTACACCTTC	CSVEDLPGSYYGYTF
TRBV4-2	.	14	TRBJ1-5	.	TGTGCCAGCAGCCAGGTTCACAGGGATCAGCCCCAGCATTTT	CASSQVHRDQPQHF
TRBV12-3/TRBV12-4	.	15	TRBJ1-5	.	TGTGCCAGCAGTCAGGGGCTCGGCAACAATCAGCCCCAGCATTTT	CASSQGLGNNQPQHF
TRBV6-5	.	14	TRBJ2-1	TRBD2	TGTGCCAGCACCCAGCGGGGGGCCCACAATGAGCAGTTCTTC	CASTQRGAHNEQFF
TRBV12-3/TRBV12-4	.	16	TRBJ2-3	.	TGTGCCAGCAGTTTTGAGGCTAGCGATATCACAGATACGCAGTATTTT	CASSFEASDITDTQYF
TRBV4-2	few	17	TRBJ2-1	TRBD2	TGTGCCAGCAGCCAAGATGTCGGGGGGGCCTCCTACAATGAGCAGTTCTTC	CASSQDVGGASYNEQFF
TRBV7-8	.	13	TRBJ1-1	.	TGTGCCAGCAGCTCAAGCTGGCTGGAGGGAGCTTTCTTT	CASSSSWLEGAFF
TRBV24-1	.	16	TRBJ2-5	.	TGTGCCACCAGTGTCTGGAGCGGAGCGACCCAAGAGACCCAGTACTTC	CATSVWSGATQETQYF
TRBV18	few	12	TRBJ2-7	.	TGTGCCAGCTCACCACGACGGGCCGAGCAGTACTTC	CASSPRRAEQYF
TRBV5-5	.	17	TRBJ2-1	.	TGTGCCAGCAGCTTGGCCATCAGACCAGCGGATAGCAATGAGCAGTTCTTC	CASSLAIRPADSNEQFF
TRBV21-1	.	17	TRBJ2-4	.	TGTGCCAGCAGCAAAGGGGGACTCCACCTCCGGGAAAACATTCAGTACTTC	CASSKGGLHLRENIQYF
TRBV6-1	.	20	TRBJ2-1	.	TGTGCCAGCAGTGAAGCGATGGCCTTTGGTGTGACCTCACCCAACAATGAGCAGTTCTTC	CASSEAMAFGVTSPNNEQFF
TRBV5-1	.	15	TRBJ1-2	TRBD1	TGCGCCAGCAGCTCACACTGGACAGGGTACGATGGCTACACCTTC	CASSSHWTGYDGYTF
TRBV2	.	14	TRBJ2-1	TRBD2	TGTGCCAGCAGTGTTAGCGGGAGAGGAAATGAGCAGTTCTTC	CASSVSGRGNEQFF
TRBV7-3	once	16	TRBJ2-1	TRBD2	TGTGCCAGCAGCCGAGAGGGGACTAGCGGTTACAATGAGCAGTTCTTC	CASSREGTSGYNEQFF
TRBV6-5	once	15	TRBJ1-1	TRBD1	TGTGCCAGCGGTCGGGACAGGGAGGTTTTCTCTGAAGCTTTCTTT	CASGRDREVFSEAFF
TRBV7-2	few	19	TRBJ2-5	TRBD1	TGTGCCAGCAGCCGAACGGGGGCTCCGGGACAGGGGGGGAAAAAGACCCAGTACTTC	CASSRTGAPGQGGKKTQYF
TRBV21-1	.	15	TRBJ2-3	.	TGTGCCAGCACCGAACAGACAGAGAACACAGATACGCAGTATTTT	CASTEQTENTDTQYF
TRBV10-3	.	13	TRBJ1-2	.	TGTGCCATCAGCGCGGAGGAGACCTATGGCTACACCTTC	CAISAEETYGYTF
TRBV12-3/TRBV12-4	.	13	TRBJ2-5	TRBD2	TGTGCCAGCACCGGGGGGGGGAAAGAGACCCAGTACTTC	CASTGGGKETQYF
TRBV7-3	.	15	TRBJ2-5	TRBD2	TGTGCCAGCAGCTTAAACGGGGGGGCGGGAGAGACCCAGTACTTC	CASSLNGGAGETQYF
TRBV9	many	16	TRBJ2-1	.	TGTGCCAGCAGCCGCGGGGGGCAGGGGGGTAACAATGAGCAGTTCTTC	CASSRGGQGGNNEQFF
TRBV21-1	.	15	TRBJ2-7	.	TGTGCCAGCAGCCGCCAGTTAAACAGGGCCTACGAGCAGTACTTC	CASSRQLNRAYEQYF
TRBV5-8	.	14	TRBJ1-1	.	TGTGCCAGCAGCTTTGGGGAATTTTACACTGAAGCTTTCTTT	CASSFGEFYTEAFF
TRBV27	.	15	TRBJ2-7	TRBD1	TGTGCCAGCAGTCCGAGCCGGGACAGGGGGCACGAGCAGTACTTC	CASSPSRDRGHEQYF
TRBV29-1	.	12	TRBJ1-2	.	TGCAGCGTTGATGAAGGGGCAAATGGCTACACCTTC	CSVDEGANGYTF
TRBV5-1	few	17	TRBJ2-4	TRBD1	TGCGCCAGCAGCCCCTCCGGACAGGGGACACGAAGGGACATTCAGTACTTC	CASSPSGQGTRRDIQYF
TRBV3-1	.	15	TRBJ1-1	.	TGTGCCAGCAGCCAAGATATCGGGTCGGACACTGAAGCTTTCTTT	CASSQDIGSDTEAFF
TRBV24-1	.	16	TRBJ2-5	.	TGTGCCACCAGTGACCGACTCACGCCGGACCAAGAGACCCAGTACTTC	CATSDRLTPDQETQYF
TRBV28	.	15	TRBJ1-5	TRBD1	TGTGCCAGCAGAGCCGGGACAGCAGTTTCTCAGCCCCAGCATTTT	CASRAGTAVSQPQHF
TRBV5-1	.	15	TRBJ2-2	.	TGCGCCAGCAGCCCGCGGGCCCCGAACACCGGGGAGCTGTTTTTT	CASSPRAPNTGELFF
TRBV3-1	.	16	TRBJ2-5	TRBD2	TGTGCCAGCAACAGGGCAGACGGGACTAGTTTAGGTCCCCCGTACTTC	CASNRADGTSLGPPYF
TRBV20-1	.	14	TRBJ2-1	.	TGCAGTGCTAGAGTTGGGACACCTTCGTATGAGCAGTTCTTC	CSARVGTPSYEQFF
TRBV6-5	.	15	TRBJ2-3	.	TGTGCCAGCCGCCGAGGGCCTTCTAGCACAGATACGCAGTATTTT	CASRRGPSSTDTQYF
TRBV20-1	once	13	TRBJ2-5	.	TGCAGTGCTAGTCCGGACTTGAAGGAGACCCAGTACTTC	CSASPDLKETQYF
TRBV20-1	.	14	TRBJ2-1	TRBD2	TGCAGTGCTAGAGGGGGGACTAGTCCTTCCGAGCAGTTCTTC	CSARGGTSPSEQFF
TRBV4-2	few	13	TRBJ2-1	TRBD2	TGTGCCAGCAGCCAAGTGCGGGAGCAGGAGCAGTTCTTC	CASSQVREQEQFF
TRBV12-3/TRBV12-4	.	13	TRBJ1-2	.	TGTGCCAGCAGTCCACTCCGGACGGCTGGCTACACCTTC	CASSPLRTAGYTF
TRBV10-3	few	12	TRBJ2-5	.	TGTGCCTGCGCCGGGATCCAAGAGACCCAGTACTTC	CACAGIQETQYF
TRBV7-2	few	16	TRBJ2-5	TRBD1	TGTGCCAGCAGAATCGCCCGCGACAGGGGGGCGGAGACCCAGTACTTC	CASRIARDRGAETQYF
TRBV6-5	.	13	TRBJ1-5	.	TGTGCCAGCAGTCGCAGGGTTGATCAGCCCCAGCATTTT	CASSRRVDQPQHF
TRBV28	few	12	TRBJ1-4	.	TGTGCCAGCACAGGGGCTAATGAAAAACTGTTTTTT	CASTGANEKLFF
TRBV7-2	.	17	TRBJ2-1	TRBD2	TGTGCCAGCAGCTTAGTTCCCCCGGGGACTAGCGGGATGGGGCAGTTCTTC	CASSLVPPGTSGMGQFF
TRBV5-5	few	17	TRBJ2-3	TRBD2	TGTGCCAGCAGCTTGGTACCTTCGGGAGGGCCATCAGATACGCAGTATTTT	CASSLVPSGGPSDTQYF
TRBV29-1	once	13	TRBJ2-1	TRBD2	TGCAGCGGCGGGGGGGCCCCATACAATGAGCAGTTCTTC	CSGGGAPYNEQFF
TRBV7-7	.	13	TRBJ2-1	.	TGTGCTAGCAGCTTGGACAGCGACAATGAGCAGTTCTTC	CASSLDSDNEQFF
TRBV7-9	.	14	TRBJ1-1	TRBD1	TGTGCCAGCAGCTTTCGACAGGGGGCCACTGAAGCTTTCTTT	CASSFRQGATEAFF
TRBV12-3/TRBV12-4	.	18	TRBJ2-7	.	TGTGCCAGCAGTTTCAATCGATTGTTTTGGGGGGCCCGCTACGAGCAGTACTTC	CASSFNRLFWGARYEQYF
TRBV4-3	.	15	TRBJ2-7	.	TGCGCCAGCAGCCAAGTGGTGCGCGGCTCCTACGAGCAGTACTTC	CASSQVVRGSYEQYF